This T cell receptor (beta chain) was retrieved from a study of blood T cell repertoires in COVID-19. Study-level background: Donors in the United States, Italy and Spain gave samples during acute or convalescent COVID-19. The cDNA or gDNA used as material had been derived from T cells, B-cell-depleted T cells, or PBMCs.

Study processing details: Amplification from reference gene primers served as the basis for estimated nucleated cell counts. Produced via immunoSEQ multiplex PCR; TCRdb's table is partial and in-frame only. That table gives V, J and clone size, and the DNA gave D and trimming. The sample carries some 150,000 clones, about 83% recorded once. This CDR3 contains 16 residues. Trimming took off 4 bases at V and 8 bases at J, with 19 bases between the two ends. Germline lookup yields CDR1 SGDLS and CDR2 YYNGEE. This clone was recorded once. V and J are TRBV9 and TRBJ1-6; TRBD1 might be the D (5 bases). Specimen: peripheral blood. This TCR derives from a woman in her forties or fifties with active or convalescent COVID-19. CDR3 sequence reads: CASSPVGEARDSPLHF. DNA for the CDR3: TGTGCCAGCAGCCCTGTAGGGGAGGCGCGGGATTCACCCCTCCACTTT.